The sequence of this T cell receptor beta chain was determined in a study of early T cells in non-severe SARS-CoV-2 infection. Study-wide findings and caveats: Anti-spike CD8 specificities were favored by VDJdb matching, whose results missed private and CD4 specificities.

Molecules of cDNA were individually given unique molecular identifiers that were attached to them. TCRdb processed the 5' RACE reads anew with MiXCR; each CDR3 protein has one entry. The data show some 57,000 distinct CDR3 sequences, more than 10% seen once. Germline-derived CDR1 and CDR2 are MNHEY and SVGAGI. This CDR3 has 14 amino acids. Deletions cut 6 bases from V and 6 bases from J, with 15 bases between. This clonotype came up many times. The antigen is unknown. The V gene is TRBV6-5, the J gene TRBJ2-1; D may match TRBD1 or TRBD2 (5 bases each). The clonotype comes from an adult who was a healthcare worker with PCR-confirmed SARS-CoV-2 infection or an uninfected control (not recorded which). The sample consisted of whole blood. CDR3 sequence (DNA): TGTGCCAGCAGACGTCTGGGGGACCCCAATGAGCAGTTCTTC. Its protein is CASRRLGDPNEQFF.